This TCR beta chain was retrieved from a study of blood T cell repertoires in COVID-19. Looking at the study overall: Material from acute and convalescent COVID-19 was sourced from the United States, Italy and Spain. Nucleic acid was either cDNA or gDNA, and it came from T cells, B-cell-depleted T cells, or PBMCs.

This CDR3 is built from 11 residues. The ends were cut back, 8 bases at V and 3 bases at J, with 8 bases in the middle. Germline CDR1 and CDR2: SNHLY and FYNNEI. In the original processing: Estimation of nucleated cell counts relied on the amplification of reference gene primers. Profiling relied on immunoSEQ multiplex PCR, and the TCRdb table lists in-frame clones only, not all of them. V, J and clone size derive from that table, while D and trimming were established from the DNA sequence. The sample consists of over 200,000 clones, 92% of them appearing once. This rearrangement joins TRBV2 to TRBJ2-7; D is unresolved. The receptor was isolated from a man aged 30 to 45 with acute or convalescent COVID-19. Sequencing was done on a sample of peripheral blood. CDR3 residues: CASLRGYEQYF. CDR3 coding DNA: TGTGCCAGCCTCAGAGGCTACGAGCAGTACTTC.